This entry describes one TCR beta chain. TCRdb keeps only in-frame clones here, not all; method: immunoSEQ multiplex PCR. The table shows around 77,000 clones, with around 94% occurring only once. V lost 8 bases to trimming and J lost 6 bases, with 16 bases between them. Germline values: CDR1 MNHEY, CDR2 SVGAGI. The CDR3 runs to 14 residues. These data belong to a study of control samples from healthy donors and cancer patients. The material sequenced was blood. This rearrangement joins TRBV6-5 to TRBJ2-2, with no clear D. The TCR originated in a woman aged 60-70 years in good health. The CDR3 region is CASESQPGSGELFF. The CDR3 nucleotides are TGTGCCAGCGAAAGCCAGCCAGGCTCCGGGGAGCTGTTTTTT.